The present T cell receptor (beta chain) was sequenced within a study of T cells in localized non-small cell lung cancer. There are 16 residues in the CDR3. V trimming: 3 bases; J trimming: 0 bases; junction bases outside the gene matches: 6. CDR1 and CDR2 (germline): SGHNT, YENEEA. Sequenced by immunoSEQ multiplex PCR; TCRdb stores in-frame clones only, minus some. This sample has 6,000 or so clones, with 15% found just once. The source of this sequence is a male donor at least 60 years old with stage II squamous cell lung carcinoma. Material: normal lung tissue next to the tumor, obtained before any cancer treatment. J is TRBJ2-3 and V is TRBV11-3; TRBD2 agrees at 7 bases. The CDR3 nucleotides read TGTGCCAGCAGCTTTGGACTAGACCCTAGCACAGATACGCAGTATTTT. This codes for CASSFGLDPSTDTQYF.